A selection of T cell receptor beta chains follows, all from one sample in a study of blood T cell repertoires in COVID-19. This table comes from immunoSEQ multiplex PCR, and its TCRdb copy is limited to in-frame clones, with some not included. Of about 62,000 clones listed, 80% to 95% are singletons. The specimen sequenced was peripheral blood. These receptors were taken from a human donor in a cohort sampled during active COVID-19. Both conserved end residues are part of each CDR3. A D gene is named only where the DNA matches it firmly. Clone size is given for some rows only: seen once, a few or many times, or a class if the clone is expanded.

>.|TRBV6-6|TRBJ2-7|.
CASSPAGTSYEQYF
TGTGCCAGCAGTCCCGCGGGGACCTCCTACGAGCAGTACTTC
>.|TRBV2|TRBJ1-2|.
CASSIGGGNYGYTF
TGTGCCAGCTCTATTGGGGGCGGTAACTATGGCTACACCTTC
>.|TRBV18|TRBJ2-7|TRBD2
CASSPVAGTYEQYF
TGTGCCAGCTCACCAGTAGCGGGGACCTACGAGCAGTACTTC
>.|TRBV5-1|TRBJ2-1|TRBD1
CASSSYRDRGHNEQFF
TGCGCCAGCAGCTCGTACCGGGACAGGGGGCACAATGAGCAGTTCTTC
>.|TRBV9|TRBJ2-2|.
CASSVTPAGGELFF
TGTGCCAGCAGCGTGACCCCGGCAGGCGGGGAGCTGTTTTTT
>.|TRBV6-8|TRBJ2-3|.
CASSYKGTGSPFNTDTQYF
TGTGCCAGCAGCTACAAGGGAACTGGGAGCCCATTTAATACGGATACGCAGTATTTT
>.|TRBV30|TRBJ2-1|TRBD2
CALAGVGNEQFF
TGTGCCTTAGCGGGAGTCGGTAATGAGCAGTTCTTC
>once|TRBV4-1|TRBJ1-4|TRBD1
CASSRSTGATNEKLFF
TGCGCCAGCAGCCGATCAACAGGGGCAACTAATGAAAAACTGTTTTTT
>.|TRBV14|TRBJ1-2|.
CASSQDTVNYGYTF
TGTGCCAGCAGCCAAGACACAGTGAATTATGGCTACACCTTC
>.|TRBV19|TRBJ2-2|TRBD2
CASSKSSGRAVTGELFF
TGTGCCAGTAGTAAATCAAGCGGGAGGGCGGTCACCGGGGAGCTGTTTTTT
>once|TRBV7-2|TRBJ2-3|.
CASSSRQGADTQYF
TGTGCCAGCAGCTCCCGGCAGGGCGCAGATACGCAGTATTTT
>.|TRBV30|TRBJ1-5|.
CAWSVREATRPQHF
TGTGCCTGGAGTGTACGCGAGGCTACTCGGCCCCAGCATTTT
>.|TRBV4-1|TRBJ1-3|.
CASSQLTRGGLSGNTIYF
TGCGCCAGCAGCCAGTTGACCCGGGGGGGCCTCTCTGGAAACACCATATATTTT
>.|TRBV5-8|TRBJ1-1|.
CASPHFGDKSNTEAFF
TGTGCCAGCCCGCATTTTGGGGACAAGTCTAACACTGAAGCTTTCTTT
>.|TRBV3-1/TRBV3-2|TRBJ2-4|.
CATPGPGAPAKNIQYF
TGTGCCACCCCAGGGCCGGGCGCCCCGGCCAAAAACATTCAGTACTTC
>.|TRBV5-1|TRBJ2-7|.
CASSIKGGGGRSYEQYF
TGCGCCAGCAGCATAAAAGGTGGCGGGGGCCGCTCCTACGAGCAGTACTTC
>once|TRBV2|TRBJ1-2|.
CASSFDNGYTF
TGTGCCAGCAGTTTTGACAACGGCTACACCTTC
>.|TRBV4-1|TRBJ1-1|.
CASSPLGGAPLNTEAFF
TGCGCCAGCAGCCCGTTGGGCGGGGCGCCATTGAACACTGAAGCTTTCTTT
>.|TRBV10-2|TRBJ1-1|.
CASSEWGGAYTEAFF
TGCGCCAGCAGTGAGTGGGGGGGCGCTTACACTGAAGCTTTCTTT
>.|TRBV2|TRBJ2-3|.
CASGRQTSTDTQYF
TGTGCCAGCGGTAGACAGACTAGCACAGATACGCAGTATTTT
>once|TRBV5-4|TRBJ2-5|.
CASSTDFGDETQYF
TGTGCCAGCAGCACCGACTTCGGGGATGAGACCCAGTACTTC
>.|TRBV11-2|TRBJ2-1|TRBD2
CASSLELAGAYNEQFF
TGTGCCAGCAGCTTAGAGTTAGCGGGGGCCTACAATGAGCAGTTCTTC
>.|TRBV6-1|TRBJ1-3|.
CASSVSRSRAGNTIYF
TGTGCCAGCAGTGTAAGCCGGAGCAGGGCTGGAAACACCATATATTTT
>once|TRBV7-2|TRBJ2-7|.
CASSPTLTDSTYEQYF
TGTGCCAGCAGCCCCACGCTGACAGATAGCACCTACGAGCAGTACTTC
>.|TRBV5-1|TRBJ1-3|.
CASSFDNGNTIYF
TGCGCCAGCAGCTTCGACAATGGAAACACCATATATTTT
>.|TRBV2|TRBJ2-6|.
CASSLLAGANVLTF
TGTGCCAGCAGTCTACTAGCTGGGGCCAACGTCCTGACTTTC
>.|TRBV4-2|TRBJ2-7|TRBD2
CASSRSGGGSYEQYF
TGTGCCAGCAGCCGTAGCGGGGGTGGCTCCTACGAGCAGTACTTC
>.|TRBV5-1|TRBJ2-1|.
CASSLALRGGVDYNEQFF
TGCGCCAGCAGCTTGGCCCTTAGGGGAGGCGTTGATTACAATGAGCAGTTCTTC
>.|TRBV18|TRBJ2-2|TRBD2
CASSPLGGRTSGELFF
TGTGCCAGCTCACCACTTGGCGGGAGAACCTCAGGGGAGCTGTTTTTT
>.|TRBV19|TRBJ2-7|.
CASSIDLRNEQYF
TGTGCCAGTAGTATAGATCTCAGAAACGAGCAGTACTTC
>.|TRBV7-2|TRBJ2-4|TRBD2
CASSLVARLAGNLDIQYF
TGTGCCAGCAGCTTAGTAGCCCGGCTAGCGGGGAATCTGGACATTCAGTACTTC
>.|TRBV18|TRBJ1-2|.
CASSPRPDSRYGYTF
TGTGCCAGCTCACCGCGCCCCGACAGTCGCTATGGCTACACCTTC
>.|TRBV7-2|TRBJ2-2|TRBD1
CASSLDRGYTGELFF
TGTGCCAGCAGCCTTGACAGGGGGTACACCGGGGAGCTGTTTTTT
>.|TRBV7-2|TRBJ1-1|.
CASRLRARGTEAFF
TGTGCCAGCAGGCTGCGAGCGCGTGGCACTGAAGCTTTCTTT
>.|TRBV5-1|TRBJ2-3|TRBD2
CASSLALGTSASTDTQYF
TGCGCCAGCAGCTTAGCTCTTGGGACTAGCGCCAGCACAGATACGCAGTATTTT
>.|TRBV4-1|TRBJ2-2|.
CASSILQDSTGELFF
TGCGCCAGCAGCATTCTCCAGGATTCCACCGGGGAGCTGTTTTTT
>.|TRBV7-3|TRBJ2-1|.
CASSLRDARSEQFF
TGTGCCAGCAGCCTCCGCGACGCGCGGAGTGAGCAGTTCTTC
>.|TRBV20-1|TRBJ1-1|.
CSGAGYTEAFF
TGCAGTGGTGCCGGGTACACTGAAGCTTTCTTT
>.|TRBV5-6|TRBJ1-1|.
CASSLSGAEAFF
TGTGCCAGCAGCTTATCGGGGGCTGAAGCTTTCTTT
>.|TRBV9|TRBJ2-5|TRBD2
CASSVSRRESRETQYF
TGTGCCAGCAGCGTTAGCCGGCGGGAGTCACGAGAGACCCAGTACTTC
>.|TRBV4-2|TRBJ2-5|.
CASSQEDFQETQYF
TGTGCCAGCAGCCAAGAGGACTTCCAAGAGACCCAGTACTTC
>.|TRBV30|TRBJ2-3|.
CAWSPPPGTDTQYF
TGTGCCTGGAGCCCACCGCCAGGGACAGATACGCAGTATTTT
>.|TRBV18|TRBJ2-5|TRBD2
CASSLGLAYEATQYF
TGTGCCAGCTCCCTCGGACTAGCGTACGAGGCGACCCAGTACTTC
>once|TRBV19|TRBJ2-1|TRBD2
CASSISEPSGGPSNEQFF
TGTGCCAGTAGTATCTCTGAACCCTCGGGGGGGCCTTCCAATGAGCAGTTCTTC
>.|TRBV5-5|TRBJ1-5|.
CASSPGYGGNQPQHF
TGTGCCAGCAGCCCGGGGTATGGGGGCAATCAGCCCCAGCATTTT
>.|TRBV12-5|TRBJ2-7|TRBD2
CASGLGLAYEQYF
TGTGCTAGTGGTCTCGGACTAGCCTACGAGCAGTACTTC
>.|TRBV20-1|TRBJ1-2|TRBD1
CSPKGAYGYTF
TGCAGCCCAAAGGGGGCCTATGGCTACACCTTC
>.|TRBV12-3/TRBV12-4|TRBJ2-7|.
CASSRTVYEQYF
TGTGCCAGCAGCCGCACGGTCTACGAGCAGTACTTC
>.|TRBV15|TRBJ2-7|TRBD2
CATSPRTSGGWPEQYF
TGTGCCACCAGCCCCCGGACTAGCGGGGGGTGGCCCGAGCAGTACTTC
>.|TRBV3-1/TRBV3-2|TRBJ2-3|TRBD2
CASSPGRHYSGRRRTDTQYF
TGTGCCAGCAGCCCCGGCCGTCATTATAGCGGGAGGCGACGCACAGATACGCAGTATTTT
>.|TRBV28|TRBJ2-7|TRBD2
CASSQGSGGYEQYF
TGTGCCAGCAGTCAGGGTTCGGGGGGCTACGAGCAGTACTTC
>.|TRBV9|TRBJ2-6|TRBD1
CASSVGVVAGTGGANVLTF
TGTGCCAGCAGCGTAGGGGTCGTGGCAGGGACAGGCGGGGCCAACGTCCTGACTTTC